The clone carrying this T cell receptor (beta chain) was found a few times. Its specificity is not known. With molecular barcodes, quantitative 5'-RACE was used to make the TCR beta libraries. TCRdb recomputed calls from the 5' RACE reads with MiXCR, one row per CDR3 protein. This table holds some 840,000 distinct CDR3 sequences, around 11% found once. These data come from a study of CD8 T cells in ankylosing spondylitis. Trimming pared 3 bases from V and 3 bases from J, leaving 12 bases between. The CDR3 loop spans 14 amino acids. From germline, CDR1 is MNHNS and CDR2 SASEGT. The study, taken as a whole, reports: Previous work reported some of these motif variants in the synovial fluid and blood of reactive arthritis. Characteristic of ankylosing spondylitis blood, it appeared, was a TCR beta motif comprising eight highly homologous variants.

The specimen sequenced was blood, either unsorted or a sorted T cell fraction (not recorded which). V usage is TRBV6-1 and J usage is TRBJ2-7; the D call may be TRBD1 or TRBD2 (5 bases each). The TCR comes from a male donor with ankylosing spondylitis. The CDR3, as DNA: TGTGCCAGCAGTGAGGGACCGACGATCTACGAGCAGTACTTC. Its translation: CASSEGPTIYEQYF.